This section outlines one T cell receptor (beta chain) sequence together with its context. The data derive from a study of tumor-infiltrating lymphocytes in primary liver carcinoma. Study information: Productive TCRbeta read yields ran from roughly 3.8 to 7.5 million per sample and were similar between tissues.

Trimming removed 8 bases from V and 2 bases from J; junction bases left unmatched: 4. Germline V gives CDR1 MNHEY, CDR2 SVGAGI. The CDR3 is 13 amino acids. They got blood RNA out of unsorted whole blood and also pulled out germline DNA. With roughly 0.5 ug total RNA as template and a constant-region primer, TCR beta cDNA was made. Generation of the TCR beta libraries relied on three nested multiplex PCR rounds using slightly modified ARM-PCR. Both of the initial two PCR rounds ran for about 9 cycles and employed TRBV1-TRBV30 forward primers alongside a C-beta reverse primer. From the multiplex PCR reads, TCRdb called clonotypes with MiXCR, one entry per CDR3 protein. The sample consists of some 180,000 distinct CDR3 sequences, over 50% of them appearing once.

This chain connects TRBV6-5 to TRBJ2-3, with TRBD2 identical over 7 bases. Sequencing was performed on peripheral blood. The receptor's source is a man aged 35-49 years with primary liver carcinoma and hepatitis B virus infection. DNA for the CDR3: TGTGCCAGCGGGACTACCACCACAGATACGCAGTATTTT. This translates into CASGTTTTDTQYF.